This T cell receptor beta chain was sequenced for a study of T cell responses to AZD1222 COVID-19 vaccine. Study-wide background: The study pooled second doses at about 4 or about 12 weeks.

As concerns this clone: Its antigen is not known.

Some clones are missing from TCRdb's copy, which holds only in-frame ones; the method was immunoSEQ multiplex PCR. The sample shows 68,000 or so clones, about 80% of them seen only once. V lost 4 bases and J lost 1, with 11 bases in between. CDR3 length equals 15 residues. CDR1 MGHDK and CDR2 SYGVNS come from the germline V gene. Overall study results and limits: Nearly half of spike-specific TCRs reportedly go after variant regions that carry no mutations. A mostly white British donor set with more females was recruited, and clonal diversity was possibly underestimated.

V and J are TRBV25-1 and TRBJ1-3; D perhaps matches TRBD1 (5 bases). The sequences come from peripheral blood, collected on day 0 of AZD1222 vaccination. The receptor was isolated from an adult in good health. In DNA, the CDR3 is TGTGCCAGCAGTGCCCGACAGCTATCTGGAAACACCATATATTTT. Amino acids: CASSARQLSGNTIYF.